This TCR beta chain derives from a study of blood T cell repertoires in COVID-19. Study-wide context: Sources were T cells, B-cell-depleted T cells, or PBMCs; the material itself was cDNA or gDNA.

Trimming stripped 4 bases from V and 7 bases from J, with 8 bases between. There are 11 residues in the CDR3. Germline loops: CDR1 LNHDA, CDR2 SQIVND (reference sequence). Those enrolled in Seattle joined during active infection and were followed longitudinally afterward. The authors' processing: Nucleated cell number was recorded as an estimate derived from reference gene primer amplification. Here immunoSEQ multiplex PCR was the method, and the copy in TCRdb shows in-frame clones only, minus some. V, J and clone size are taken as reported in that table, and D and trimming were inferred from the DNA itself. The repertoire consists of about 250,000 clones, with roughly 80% occurring once and the leading ten covering around 16%.

The chain uses TRBV19 and TRBJ2-7; no clear D. This TCR derives from a person aged 70 to 85 with COVID-19, enrolled during active disease. The sequenced sample consisted of peripheral blood. This CDR3 is CASSRQGEQYF. CDR3 nucleotide sequence: TGTGCCAGTAGTAGACAAGGAGAGCAGTACTTC.